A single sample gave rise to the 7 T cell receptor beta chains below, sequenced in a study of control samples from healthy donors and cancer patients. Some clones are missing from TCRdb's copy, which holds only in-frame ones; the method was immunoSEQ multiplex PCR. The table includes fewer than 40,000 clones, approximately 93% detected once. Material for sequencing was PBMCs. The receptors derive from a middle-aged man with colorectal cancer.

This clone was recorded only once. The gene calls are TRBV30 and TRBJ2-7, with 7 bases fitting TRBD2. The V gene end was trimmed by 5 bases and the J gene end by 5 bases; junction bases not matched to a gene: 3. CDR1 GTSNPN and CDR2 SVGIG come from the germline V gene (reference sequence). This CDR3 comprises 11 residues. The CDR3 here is CAWGRANEQYF. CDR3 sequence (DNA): TGTGCCTGGGGGAGGGCCAACGAGCAGTACTTC. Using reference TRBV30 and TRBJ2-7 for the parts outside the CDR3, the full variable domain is SQTIHQWPATLVQPVGSPLSLECTVEGTSNPNLYWYRQAAGRGLQLLFYSVGIGQISSEVPQNLSASRPQDRQFILSSKKLLLSDSGFYLCAWGRANEQYFGPGTRLTVT.

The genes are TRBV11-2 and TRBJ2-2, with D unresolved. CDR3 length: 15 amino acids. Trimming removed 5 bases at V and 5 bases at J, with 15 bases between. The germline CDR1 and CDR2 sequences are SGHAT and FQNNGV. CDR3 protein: CASSPRGQLTGELFF. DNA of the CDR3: TGTGCCAGCAGCCCCCGTGGGCAGTTGACCGGGGAGCTGTTTTTT.

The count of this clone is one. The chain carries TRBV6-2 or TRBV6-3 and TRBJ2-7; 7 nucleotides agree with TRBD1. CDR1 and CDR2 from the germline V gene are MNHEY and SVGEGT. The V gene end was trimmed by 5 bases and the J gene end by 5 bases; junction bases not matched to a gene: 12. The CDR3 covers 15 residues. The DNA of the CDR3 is TGTGCCAGCAGTCGCCGACAGGGATCTTGGAACGAGCAGTACTTC. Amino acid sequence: CASSRRQGSWNEQYF.

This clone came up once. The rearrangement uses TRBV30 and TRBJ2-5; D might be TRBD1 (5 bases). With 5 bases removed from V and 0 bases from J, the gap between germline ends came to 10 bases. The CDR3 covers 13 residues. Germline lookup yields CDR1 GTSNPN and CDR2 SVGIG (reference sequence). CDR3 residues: CAWLGVNQETQYF. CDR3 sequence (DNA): TGTGCCTGGTTAGGGGTTAACCAAGAGACCCAGTACTTC.

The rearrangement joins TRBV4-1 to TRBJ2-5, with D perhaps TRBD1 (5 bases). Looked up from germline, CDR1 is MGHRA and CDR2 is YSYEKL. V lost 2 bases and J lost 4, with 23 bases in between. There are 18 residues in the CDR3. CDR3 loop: CASSQRPPGSQGLETQYF. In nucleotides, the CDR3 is TGCGCCAGCAGCCAACGACCTCCCGGGTCGCAGGGCTTAGAGACCCAGTACTTC.

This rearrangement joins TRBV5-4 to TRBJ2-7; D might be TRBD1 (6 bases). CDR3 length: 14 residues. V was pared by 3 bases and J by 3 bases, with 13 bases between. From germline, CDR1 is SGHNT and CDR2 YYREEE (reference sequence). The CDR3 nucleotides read TGTGCCAGCAGCTCCGGGACACTAAACTACGAGCAGTACTTC. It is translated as CASSSGTLNYEQYF. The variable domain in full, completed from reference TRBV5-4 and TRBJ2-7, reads ETGVTQSPTHLIKTRGQQVTLRCSSQSGHNTVSWYQQALGQGPQFIFQYYREEENGRGNFPPRFSGLQFPNYSSELNVNALELDDSALYLCASSSGTLNYEQYFGPGTRLTVT.

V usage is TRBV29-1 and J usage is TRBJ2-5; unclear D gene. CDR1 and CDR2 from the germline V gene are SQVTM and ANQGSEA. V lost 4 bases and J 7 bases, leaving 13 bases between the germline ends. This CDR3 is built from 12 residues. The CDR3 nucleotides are TGCAGCGTTGTACTCCCCAAGGGGACCCAGTACTTC. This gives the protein CSVVLPKGTQYF.